Presented here are 13 T cell receptor beta chains from one specimen sequenced in a study of PD-L1 blockade in urothelial cancer. Described time point: pretreatment peripheral blood. Sequencing used immunoSEQ multiplex PCR; TCRdb keeps in-frame clones, though not all of them. The sample has more than 90,000 clones, around 86% seen once. The sequencing used PBMCs, collected around atezolizumab (anti-PD-L1) treatment. Receptors were obtained from a man in his fifties or sixties with urothelial cancer.

This clone was observed once. This sequence joins TRBV28 and TRBJ2-7, with 10 bases lining up with TRBD1. The CDR3 sequence is 13 residues long. CDR1 and CDR2 from the germline V gene are MDHEN and SYDVKM. The junction had 6 bases not matched to a gene; V was cut back by 6 bases and J by 7 bases. The CDR3 region is CASSSGQGREQYF. CDR3 bases: TGTGCCAGCAGCTCGGGACAGGGGCGGGAGCAGTACTTC.

This clone was seen just once. The chain links TRBV6-6 to TRBJ1-2; the D is unclear. The V gene lost 8 bases and the J gene lost 0 bases, with 10 bases spanning the gap. Germline CDR1 is MNHNY and CDR2 is SVGAGI (reference sequence). The length of the CDR3 is 13 residues. The CDR3 DNA follows: TGTGCCAGCGACCGCCAGGCTAACTATGGCTACACCTTC. Residues: CASDRQANYGYTF.

V and J are TRBV4-3 and TRBJ1-5; 9 bases align to TRBD1. The CDR3 sequence is 15 residues long. Germline loops: CDR1 LGHNA, CDR2 YSLEER. After removal of 1 base from V and 4 bases from J, the junction contained 2 bases not matched to a gene. CDR3 nucleotide sequence: TGCGCCAGCAGCCAAGGGGGACAGGGTAATCAGCCCCAGCATTTT. Translating it yields CASSQGGQGNQPQHF.

Only a few counts were recorded for this clone. This chain uses TRBV7-9 with TRBJ1-1; tentative D call: TRBD1 (5 bases). Trimming stripped 1 base from V and 5 bases from J, with 8 bases between. CDR3 length: 13 amino acids. The germline CDR1 and CDR2 sequences are SEHNR and FQNEAQ (reference sequence). In DNA, the CDR3 is TGTGCCAGCAGCTTAGACCCAGGGACTGAAGCTTTCTTT. The encoded protein is CASSLDPGTEAFF.

This clone has a handful of counts. The chain employs TRBV7-9 and TRBJ1-5; 9 bases match TRBD1. V was pared by 5 bases and J by 7 bases, with 6 bases of the junction left unmatched. There are 14 residues in the CDR3. The germline CDR1 and CDR2 sequences are SEHNR and FQNEAQ (reference sequence). CDR3 nucleotides: TGTGCCAGCAGCACGGGACAGGGCGAACAGCCCCAGCATTTT. This encodes CASSTGQGEQPQHF.

This clone showed up just a few times. This chain uses TRBV19 with TRBJ1-2, with 8 bases identical to TRBD1. There are 15 residues in the CDR3. Germline CDR1 is LNHDA and CDR2 is SQIVND (reference sequence). After removal of 5 bases from V and 4 bases from J, the junction contained 9 bases not matched to a gene. CDR3 nucleotide sequence: TGTGCCAGTAGTTCCGACAGGGGAAACCTCTATGGCTACACCTTC. Translation: CASSSDRGNLYGYTF.

The chain combines TRBV12-5 with TRBJ2-7; 8 positions agree with TRBD1. V lost 2 bases, J lost 6 bases, and 9 bases stayed unmatched. Germline V gene lookup returns CDR1 LGHNT and CDR2 FRNRAP. This CDR3 has 15 residues. The CDR3 coding sequence is TGTGCTAGTGGTTTGCCCGGGACAGGCCCAAGCGAGCAGTACTTC. Translated: CASGLPGTGPSEQYF.

J is TRBJ2-5 and V is TRBV5-6, with D maybe TRBD2 (5 bases). The CDR3 contains 16 residues. Germline CDR1 is SGHDT and CDR2 is YYEEEE. Trimming removed 0 bases at V and 0 bases at J, with 12 bases between. CDR3 sequence (DNA): TGTGCCAGCAGCTTGGCCGGCAGGACTCACCAAGAGACCCAGTACTTC. Translating it yields CASSLAGRTHQETQYF.

In DNA, the CDR3 is TGTGCCAGCAGCGCCCGGGAGCCGGGCTACACTGAAGCTTTCTTT. It translates to CASSAREPGYTEAFF. The chain carries TRBV9 and TRBJ1-1; unclear D gene. The V gene's germline CDR1 is SGDLS and CDR2 YYNGEE. The CDR3 totals 15 residues. V dropped 3 bases and J dropped 3 bases, with 15 bases sitting between them.

This clone was observed once. The chain has TRBV18 and TRBJ1-1; 8 positions agree with TRBD1. The CDR3 contains 12 residues. Germline V gene lookup returns CDR1 KGHSH and CDR2 LQKENI. V lost 6 bases to trimming and J lost 11 bases; unmatched junction nucleotides: 8. CDR3 nucleotides: TGTGCCAGCTCCCCTGGACAGGGAGAGGCTTTCTTT. Protein: CASSPGQGEAFF.

This sequence joins TRBV2 and TRBJ1-2; TRBD1 aligns across 7 bases. The CDR3 is made up of 16 amino acids. V shed 7 bases, J shed 2 bases, and the junction held 13 bases outside the gene matches. Germline lookup yields CDR1 SNHLY and CDR2 FYNNEI. The CDR3 is CASTPLGDSLNYGYTF. Here the CDR3 DNA reads TGTGCCAGCACCCCGTTGGGGGACAGCCTGAACTATGGCTACACCTTC.

In this sample, this clone turned up a few times. V is TRBV6-1 and J is TRBJ2-3; D is perhaps TRBD1 (5 bases). V shed 8 bases and J shed 2 bases, with 14 bases lying between them. This CDR3 region has 14 residues. The germline V gene encodes CDR1 MNHNS and CDR2 SASEGT. CDR3 region: CASGHQGDTDTQYF. The CDR3, as DNA: TGTGCCAGCGGACACCAAGGAGACACAGATACGCAGTATTTT.

The chain couples TRBV6-1 to TRBJ1-1, with D possibly matching TRBD1 (5 bases). Germline V gives CDR1 MNHNS, CDR2 SASEGT. The CDR3 covers 15 residues. Trimming pared 2 bases from V and 6 bases from J, leaving 16 bases between. In nucleotides, the CDR3 is TGTGCCAGCAGTGAACCCCCCGGGGGACCGGCTGAAGCTTTCTTT. Translation gives CASSEPPGGPAEAFF.